Listed below are T cell receptor beta chains from one sample, sequenced in a study of blood T cell repertoires in COVID-19. Profiled with immunoSEQ multiplex PCR; TCRdb holds only in-frame clones, not every one. Altogether 100,000 or so clones are present, 87% being singletons, with the ten largest covering approximately 10%. Sequencing used peripheral blood. The receptor source for this set is a woman aged 25 to 39 with acute or convalescent COVID-19. CDR3s include the opening cysteine and the closing phenylalanine or tryptophan. D genes are given only for firm matches. Rows give clone size only sometimes, using once, few, many, or a class for an expanded clone.

j_call d_call cdr3_length v_call clone_size cdr3_aa cdr3_nt
TRBJ1-2 NA 14 TRBV6-6 NA CASTEAGGNYGYTF TGTGCCAGCACCGAAGCGGGGGGTAACTATGGCTACACCTTC
TRBJ1-6 NA 16 TRBV3-1/TRBV3-2 NA CASSQDLRQSNSPLHF TGTGCCAGCAGCCAAGATCTGCGGCAATCGAATTCACCCCTCCACTTT
TRBJ2-2 NA 14 TRBV19 NA CASSFFTGTGELFF TGTGCCAGTAGTTTCTTTACAGGCACCGGGGAGCTGTTTTTT
TRBJ1-4 NA 15 TRBV7-9 NA CASSLGRVPDEKLFF TGTGCCAGCAGTCTAGGGAGGGTCCCAGACGAAAAACTGTTTTTT
TRBJ1-2 TRBD1 12 TRBV12-3/TRBV12-4 NA CASRIGQGSYTF TGTGCCAGCAGAATCGGACAGGGTAGCTACACCTTC
TRBJ1-2 TRBD1 15 TRBV5-1 few CASSLGGGRDYGYTF TGCGCCAGCAGCTTGGGAGGGGGCAGGGACTATGGCTACACCTTC
TRBJ2-7 NA 14 TRBV28 NA CASSLTGPSYEQYF TGTGCCAGCAGCCTGACAGGACCCTCCTACGAGCAGTACTTC
TRBJ1-1 TRBD1 15 TRBV5-1 NA CASSSPQGAGTEAFF TGCGCCAGCAGCTCACCACAGGGGGCTGGCACTGAAGCTTTCTTT
TRBJ1-2 NA 16 TRBV6-1 NA CASSGEDLPTNYGYTF TGTGCCAGCAGTGGGGAGGATCTTCCTACTAACTATGGCTACACCTTC
TRBJ1-2 NA 13 TRBV5-6 NA CASSWGGGNGYTF TGTGCCAGCAGCTGGGGCGGGGGGAATGGCTACACCTTC
TRBJ2-3 NA 18 TRBV18 NA CASSPPRGGGFHTDTQYF TGTGCCAGCTCACCCCCTCGCGGAGGGGGCTTTCACACAGATACGCAGTATTTT
TRBJ1-2 NA 14 TRBV28 NA CASSLPGQVDGYTF TGTGCCAGCAGTCTCCCGGGACAAGTGGATGGCTACACCTTC
TRBJ1-2 NA 11 TRBV6-5 NA CASRRVDGYTF TGTGCCAGCAGACGAGTCGATGGCTACACCTTC
TRBJ1-3 NA 16 TRBV7-7 NA CASSPGTSNSGNTIYF TGTGCCAGCAGCCCCGGGACTTCCAACTCTGGAAACACCATATATTTT
TRBJ1-2 NA 12 TRBV29-1 few CSVAGTNYGYTF TGCAGCGTTGCCGGGACAAACTATGGCTACACCTTC
TRBJ2-1 NA 12 TRBV12-3/TRBV12-4 NA CASTWRGGEQFF TGTGCCAGCACTTGGAGGGGGGGTGAGCAGTTCTTC
TRBJ1-4 NA 15 TRBV4-1 NA CASSQDEYGGEKLFF TGCGCCAGCAGCCAAGATGAATACGGGGGTGAAAAACTGTTTTTT
TRBJ2-1 NA 16 TRBV6-5 NA CASSYSSPSSYNEQFF TGTGCCAGCAGTTACTCTTCGCCGAGCTCCTACAATGAGCAGTTCTTC
TRBJ1-3 NA 15 TRBV30 NA CAWSRGGNGGNTIYF TGTGCCTGGTCCAGGGGAGGGAATGGTGGAAACACCATATATTTT
TRBJ1-1 NA 15 TRBV28 NA CASKAWPGGGIEAFF TGTGCCAGCAAAGCCTGGCCGGGGGGAGGCATTGAAGCTTTCTTT
TRBJ1-5 TRBD1 15 TRBV19 NA CASNRGGQPREPQHF TGTGCCAGTAATAGAGGGGGACAGCCTAGGGAGCCCCAGCATTTT
TRBJ1-2 NA 11 TRBV28 NA CASRVTGGYTF TGTGCCAGCAGAGTGACGGGAGGCTACACCTTC
TRBJ2-7 NA 16 TRBV10-2 NA CASSEGGGLSSYEQYF TGCGCCAGCAGTGAAGGGGGGGGGCTGTCCTCCTACGAGCAGTACTTC
TRBJ2-7 TRBD2 14 TRBV7-9 NA CASSFGTSGYEQYF TGTGCCAGCAGCTTCGGGACTAGTGGATACGAGCAGTACTTC
TRBJ1-2 NA 13 TRBV2 NA CASPSRQNYGYTF TGTGCCAGCCCGAGCAGGCAGAACTATGGCTACACCTTC
TRBJ1-6 TRBD1 16 TRBV3-1/TRBV3-2 NA CASSQDWGQYNSPLHF TGTGCCAGCAGCCAAGATTGGGGACAGTATAATTCACCCCTCCACTTT
TRBJ1-1 NA 14 TRBV6-6 NA CASSYSQGSTEAFF TGTGCCAGCAGTTACTCCCAGGGTAGCACTGAAGCTTTCTTT
TRBJ1-6 NA 16 TRBV25-1 NA CASRDDQGSYNSPLHF TGTGCCAGCAGAGACGACCAGGGTTCCTATAATTCACCCCTCCACTTT
TRBJ1-4 NA 15 TRBV4-1 NA CASSQTAATNEKLFF TGCGCCAGCAGCCAAACAGCGGCAACTAATGAAAAACTGTTTTTT
TRBJ2-1 NA 13 TRBV15 NA CATSSTRDNEQFF TGTGCCACCAGCAGCACTAGAGACAATGAGCAGTTCTTC
TRBJ1-6 NA 16 TRBV2 NA CASSNSRPGVGSPLHF TGTGCCAGCAGTAATAGCAGGCCCGGGGTCGGTTCACCCCTCCACTTT
TRBJ1-1 TRBD1 17 TRBV28 NA CASSRSGQGAGGTEAFF TGTGCCAGCAGTCGATCGGGACAGGGGGCTGGTGGCACTGAAGCTTTCTTT
TRBJ1-3 NA 15 TRBV5-1 NA CASTWSGDSGNTIYF TGCGCCAGCACCTGGTCAGGCGACTCTGGAAACACCATATATTTT
TRBJ2-7 NA 14 TRBV5-6 NA CASSLVGANYEQYF TGTGCCAGCAGCTTGGTGGGGGCAAACTACGAGCAGTACTTC
TRBJ2-1 TRBD1 16 TRBV27 NA CASSSRDTGGGNEQFF TGTGCCAGCAGTTCCAGGGACACAGGGGGCGGGAATGAGCAGTTCTTC
TRBJ2-7 TRBD1 14 TRBV7-2 NA CASSTGQGFYEQYF TGTGCCAGCAGCACCGGACAGGGTTTCTACGAGCAGTACTTC
TRBJ1-2 TRBD1 16 TRBV5-1 few CASRRGTAGQGDGYTF TGCGCCAGCAGAAGGGGGACAGCCGGTCAGGGCGATGGCTACACCTTC
TRBJ2-2 NA 14 TRBV6-5 NA CASEEGASPGELFF TGTGCCAGTGAGGAGGGGGCGTCCCCCGGGGAGCTGTTTTTT
TRBJ2-7 NA 13 TRBV24-1 NA CATSDWTEDEQYF TGTGCCACCAGTGATTGGACTGAGGACGAGCAGTACTTC
TRBJ1-3 NA 17 TRBV7-8 NA CASSSSTGILSGNTIYF TGTGCCAGCAGCTCCTCGACAGGTATCCTCTCTGGAAACACCATATATTTT
TRBJ1-1 NA 14 TRBV9 NA CASSVEAGVTEAFF TGTGCCAGCAGCGTAGAGGCAGGGGTTACTGAAGCTTTCTTT
TRBJ1-2 NA 14 TRBV28 once CASSSRGGIYGYTF TGTGCCAGCAGTTCCCGCGGAGGGATCTATGGCTACACCTTC
TRBJ1-2 NA 15 TRBV7-8 medium-sized CASSPRGGTRYGYTF TGTGCCAGCAGCCCACGGGGAGGGACACGCTATGGCTACACCTTC
TRBJ1-2 TRBD1 17 TRBV5-1 once CASSLGPSAGGLYGYTF TGCGCCAGCAGCTTGGGGCCCTCGGCAGGGGGCCTCTATGGCTACACCTTC
TRBJ2-7 TRBD2 14 TRBV28 NA CASSPPGLAGREYF TGTGCCAGCAGTCCTCCGGGACTAGCGGGAAGGGAGTACTTC
TRBJ1-5 NA 12 TRBV27 few CASSWAWQPQHF TGTGCCAGCAGTTGGGCGTGGCAGCCCCAGCATTTT
TRBJ2-7 TRBD2 16 TRBV18 NA CASSPNSGGLNFGQYF TGTGCCAGCTCACCGAATAGCGGGGGCCTCAACTTTGGGCAGTACTTC
TRBJ2-7 NA 13 TRBV30 NA CAWSVLGVDEQYF TGTGCCTGGAGTGTACTCGGGGTCGACGAGCAGTACTTC
TRBJ1-2 TRBD1 15 TRBV7-8 once CASSLGTGGAYGYTF TGTGCCAGCAGCTTAGGGACAGGGGGGGCCTATGGCTACACCTTC